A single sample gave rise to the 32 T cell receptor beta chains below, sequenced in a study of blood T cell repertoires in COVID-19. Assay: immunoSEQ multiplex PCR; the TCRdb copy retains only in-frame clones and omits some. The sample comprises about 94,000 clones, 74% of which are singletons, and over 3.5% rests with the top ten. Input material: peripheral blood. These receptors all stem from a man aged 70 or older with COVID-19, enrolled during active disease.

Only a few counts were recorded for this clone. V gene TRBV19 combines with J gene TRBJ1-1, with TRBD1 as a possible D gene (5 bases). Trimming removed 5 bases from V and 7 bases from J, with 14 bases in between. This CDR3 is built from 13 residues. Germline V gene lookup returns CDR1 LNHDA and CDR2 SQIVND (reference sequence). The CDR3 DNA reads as TGTGCCAGTAGTTCCCCAGGGCGGAATGAAGCTTTCTTT. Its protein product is CASSSPGRNEAFF. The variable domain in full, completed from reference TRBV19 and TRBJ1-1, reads DGGITQSPKYLFRKEGQNVTLSCEQNLNHDAMYWYRQDPGQGLRLIYYSQIVNDFQKGDIAEGYSVSREKKESFPLTVTSAQKNPTAFYLCASSSPGRNEAFFGQGTRLTVV.

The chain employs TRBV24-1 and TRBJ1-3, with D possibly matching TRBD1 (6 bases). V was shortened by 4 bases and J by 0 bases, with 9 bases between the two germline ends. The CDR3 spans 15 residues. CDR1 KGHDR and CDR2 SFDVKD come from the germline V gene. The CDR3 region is CATSDSTGSGNTIYF. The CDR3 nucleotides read TGTGCCACCAGTGACTCGACAGGCTCTGGAAACACCATATATTTT.

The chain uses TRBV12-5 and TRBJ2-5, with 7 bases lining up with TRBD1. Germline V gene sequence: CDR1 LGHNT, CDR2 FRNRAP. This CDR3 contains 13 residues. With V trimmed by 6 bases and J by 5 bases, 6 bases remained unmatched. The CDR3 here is CASGLGQRETQYF. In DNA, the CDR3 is TGTGCTAGTGGACTGGGACAGAGGGAGACCCAGTACTTC.

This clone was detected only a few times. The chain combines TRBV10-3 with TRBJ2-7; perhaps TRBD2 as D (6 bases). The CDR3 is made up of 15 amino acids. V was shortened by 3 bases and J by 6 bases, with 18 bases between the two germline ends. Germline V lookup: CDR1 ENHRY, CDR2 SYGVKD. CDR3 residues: CAISDPKGTSLEQYF. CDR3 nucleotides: TGTGCCATCAGTGACCCCAAGGGGACTTCTCTCGAGCAGTACTTC.

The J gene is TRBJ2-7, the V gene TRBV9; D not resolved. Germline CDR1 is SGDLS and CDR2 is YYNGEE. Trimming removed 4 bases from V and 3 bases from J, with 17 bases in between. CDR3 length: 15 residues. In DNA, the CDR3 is TGTGCCAGCAGCTCAGAGGCAGCCTCCTACTACGAGCAGTACTTC. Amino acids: CASSSEAASYYEQYF.

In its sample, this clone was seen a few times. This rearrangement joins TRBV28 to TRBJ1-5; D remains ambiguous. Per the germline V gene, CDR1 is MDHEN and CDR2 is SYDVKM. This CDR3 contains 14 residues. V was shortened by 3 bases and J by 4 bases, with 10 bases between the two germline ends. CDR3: CASSLGQPNQPQHF. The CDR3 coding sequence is TGTGCCAGCAGTTTGGGCCAGCCAAATCAGCCCCAGCATTTT.

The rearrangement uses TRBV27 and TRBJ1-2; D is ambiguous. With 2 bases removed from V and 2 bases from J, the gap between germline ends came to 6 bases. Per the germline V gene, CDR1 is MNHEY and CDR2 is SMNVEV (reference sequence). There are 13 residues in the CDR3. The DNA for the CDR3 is TGTGCCAGCAGTTTACGAGAAAACTATGGCTACACCTTC. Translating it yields CASSLRENYGYTF.

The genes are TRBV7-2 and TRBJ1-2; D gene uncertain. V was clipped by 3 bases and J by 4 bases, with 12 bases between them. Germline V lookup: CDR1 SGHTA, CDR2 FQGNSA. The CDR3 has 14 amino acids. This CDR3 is CASSLETVSYGYTF. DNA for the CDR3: TGTGCCAGCAGCTTGGAAACAGTCAGCTATGGCTACACCTTC. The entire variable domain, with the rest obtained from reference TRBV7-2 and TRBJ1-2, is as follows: GAGVSQSPSNKVTEKGKDVELRCDPISGHTALYWYRQSLGQGLEFLIYFQGNSAPDKSGLPSDRFSAERTGGSVSTLTIQRTQQEDSAVYLCASSLETVSYGYTFGSGTRLTVV.

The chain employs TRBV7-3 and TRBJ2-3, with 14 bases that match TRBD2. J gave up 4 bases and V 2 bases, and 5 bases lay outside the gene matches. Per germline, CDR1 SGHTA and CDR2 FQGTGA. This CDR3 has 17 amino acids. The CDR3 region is CASSLGLAGGYADTQYF. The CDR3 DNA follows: TGTGCCAGCAGCTTAGGACTAGCGGGAGGTTACGCAGATACGCAGTATTTT.

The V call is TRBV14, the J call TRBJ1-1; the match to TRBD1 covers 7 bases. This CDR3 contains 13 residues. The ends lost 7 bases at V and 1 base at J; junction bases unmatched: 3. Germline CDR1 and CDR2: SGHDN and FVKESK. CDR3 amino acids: CASTGQANTEAFF. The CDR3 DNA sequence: TGTGCCAGCACAGGACAGGCGAACACTGAAGCTTTCTTT.

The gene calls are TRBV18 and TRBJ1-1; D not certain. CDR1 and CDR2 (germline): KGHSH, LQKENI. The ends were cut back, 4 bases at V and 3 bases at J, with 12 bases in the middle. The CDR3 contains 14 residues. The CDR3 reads CASSQTDSYTEAFF. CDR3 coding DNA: TGTGCCAGCTCACAAACGGACTCCTACACTGAAGCTTTCTTT.

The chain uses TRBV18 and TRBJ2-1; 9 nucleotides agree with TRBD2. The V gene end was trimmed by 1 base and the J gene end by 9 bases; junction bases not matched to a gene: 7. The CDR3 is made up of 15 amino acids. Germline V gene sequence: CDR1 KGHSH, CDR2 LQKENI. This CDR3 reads CASSPRALAGIEQFF. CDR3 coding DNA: TGTGCCAGCTCACCACGGGCCCTAGCGGGAATTGAGCAGTTCTTC.

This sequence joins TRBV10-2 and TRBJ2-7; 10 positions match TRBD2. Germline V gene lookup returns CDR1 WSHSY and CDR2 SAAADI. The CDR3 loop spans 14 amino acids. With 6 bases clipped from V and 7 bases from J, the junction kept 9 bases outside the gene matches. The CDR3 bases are TGCGCCAGCAGGGGACTAGCGCCTACTAGGGAGCAGTACTTC. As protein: CASRGLAPTREQYF.

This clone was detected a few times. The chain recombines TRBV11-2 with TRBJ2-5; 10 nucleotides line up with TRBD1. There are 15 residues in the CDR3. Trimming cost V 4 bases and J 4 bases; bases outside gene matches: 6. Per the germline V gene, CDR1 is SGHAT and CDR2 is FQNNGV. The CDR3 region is CASSSGTGATETQYF. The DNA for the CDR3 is TGTGCCAGCAGCTCCGGGACAGGGGCGACAGAGACCCAGTACTTC.

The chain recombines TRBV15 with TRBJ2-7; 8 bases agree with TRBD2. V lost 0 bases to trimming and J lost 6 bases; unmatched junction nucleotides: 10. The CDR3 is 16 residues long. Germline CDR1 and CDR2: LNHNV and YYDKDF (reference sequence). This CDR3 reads CATSRDQLAGGTEQYF. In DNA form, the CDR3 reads TGTGCCACCAGCAGAGATCAACTGGCGGGAGGAACCGAGCAGTACTTC.

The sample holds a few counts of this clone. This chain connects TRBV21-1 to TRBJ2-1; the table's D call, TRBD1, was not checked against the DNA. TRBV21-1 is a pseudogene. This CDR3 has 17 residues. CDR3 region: CASSPSEGELTYNEQFF. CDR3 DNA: TGTGCCAGCAGCCCAAGCGAGGGGGAGCTGACCTACAATGAGCAGTTCTTC.

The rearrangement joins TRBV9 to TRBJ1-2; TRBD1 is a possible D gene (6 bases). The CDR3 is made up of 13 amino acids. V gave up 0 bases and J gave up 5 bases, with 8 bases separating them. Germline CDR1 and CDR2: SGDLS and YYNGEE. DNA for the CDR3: TGTGCCAGCAGCGTAGGGACAGAATATGGCTACACCTTC. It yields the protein CASSVGTEYGYTF.

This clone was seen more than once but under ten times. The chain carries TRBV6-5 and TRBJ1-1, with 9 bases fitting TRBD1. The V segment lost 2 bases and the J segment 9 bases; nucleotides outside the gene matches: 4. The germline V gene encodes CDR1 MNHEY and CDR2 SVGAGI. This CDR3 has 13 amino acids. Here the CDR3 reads CASSYRQGVKAFF. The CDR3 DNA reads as TGTGCCAGCAGTTACAGACAGGGGGTAAAAGCTTTCTTT.

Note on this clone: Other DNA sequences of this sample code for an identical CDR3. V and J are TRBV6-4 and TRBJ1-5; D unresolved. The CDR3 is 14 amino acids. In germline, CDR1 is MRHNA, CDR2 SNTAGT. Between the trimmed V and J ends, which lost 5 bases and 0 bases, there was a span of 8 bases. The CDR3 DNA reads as TGTGCCAGCAGTCCCATCTATAGCAATCAGCCCCAGCATTTT. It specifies CASSPIYSNQPQHF.

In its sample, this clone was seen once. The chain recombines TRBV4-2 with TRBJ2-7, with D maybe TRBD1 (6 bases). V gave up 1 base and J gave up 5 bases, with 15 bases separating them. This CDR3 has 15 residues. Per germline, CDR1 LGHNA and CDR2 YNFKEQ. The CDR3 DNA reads TGTGCCAGCAGCCAAGCCCCCAGGGGACCGGACGAGCAGTACTTC. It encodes CASSQAPRGPDEQYF.

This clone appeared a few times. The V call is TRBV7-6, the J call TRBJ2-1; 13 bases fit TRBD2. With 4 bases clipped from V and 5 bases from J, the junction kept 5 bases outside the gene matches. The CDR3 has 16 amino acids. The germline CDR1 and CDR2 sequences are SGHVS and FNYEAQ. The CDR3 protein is CASSSRLAGGNNEQFF. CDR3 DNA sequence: TGTGCCAGCAGCTCCAGACTAGCGGGAGGAAACAATGAGCAGTTCTTC.

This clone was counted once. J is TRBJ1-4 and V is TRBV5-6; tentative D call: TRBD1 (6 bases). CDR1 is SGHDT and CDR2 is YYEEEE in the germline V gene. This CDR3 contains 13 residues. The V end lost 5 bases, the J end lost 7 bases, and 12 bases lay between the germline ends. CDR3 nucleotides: TGTGCCAGCAGGCAATGGACAGTTGAAAAACTGTTTTTT. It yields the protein CASRQWTVEKLFF.

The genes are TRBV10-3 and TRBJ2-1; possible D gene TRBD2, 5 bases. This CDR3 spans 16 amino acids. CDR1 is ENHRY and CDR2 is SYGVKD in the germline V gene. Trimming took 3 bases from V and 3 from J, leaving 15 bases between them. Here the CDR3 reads CAISDWKATSYNEQFF. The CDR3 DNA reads TGTGCCATCAGTGATTGGAAGGCCACTAGCTACAATGAGCAGTTCTTC.

The CDR3 bases are TGTGCCAGCAGCCGGACAGGGATCTCCACTGAAGCTTTCTTT. Translation gives CASSRTGISTEAFF. The J gene is TRBJ1-1, the V gene TRBV5-6; 8 bases map to TRBD1. This CDR3 contains 14 residues. Unmatched junction bases numbered 6, after V lost 4 bases and J lost 4 bases. Per the germline V gene, CDR1 is SGHDT and CDR2 is YYEEEE.

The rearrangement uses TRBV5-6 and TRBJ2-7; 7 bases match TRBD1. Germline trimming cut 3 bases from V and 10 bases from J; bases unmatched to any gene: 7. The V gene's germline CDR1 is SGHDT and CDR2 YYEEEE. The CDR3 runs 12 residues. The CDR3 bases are TGTGCCAGCAGCTCGGACAGGAATAGTCAGTACTTC. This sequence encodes CASSSDRNSQYF.

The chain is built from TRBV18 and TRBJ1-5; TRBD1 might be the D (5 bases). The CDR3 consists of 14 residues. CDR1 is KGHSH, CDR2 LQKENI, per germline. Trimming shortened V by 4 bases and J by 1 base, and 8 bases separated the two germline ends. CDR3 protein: CASSLRDSNQPQHF. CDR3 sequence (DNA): TGTGCCAGCTCACTGCGGGACAGCAATCAGCCCCAGCATTTT.

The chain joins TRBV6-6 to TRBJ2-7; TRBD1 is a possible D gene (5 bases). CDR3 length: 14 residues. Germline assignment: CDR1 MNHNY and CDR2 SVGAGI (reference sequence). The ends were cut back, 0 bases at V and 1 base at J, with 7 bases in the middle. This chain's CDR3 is CASSYSRTSYEQYF. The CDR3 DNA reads TGTGCCAGCAGTTACTCGAGGACATCCTACGAGCAGTACTTC.

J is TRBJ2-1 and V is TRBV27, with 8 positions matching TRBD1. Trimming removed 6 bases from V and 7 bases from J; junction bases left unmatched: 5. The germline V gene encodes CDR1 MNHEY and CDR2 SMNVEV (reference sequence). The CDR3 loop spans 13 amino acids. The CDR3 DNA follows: TGTGCCAGCAGCTGGGGACAGGAGAATGAGCAGTTCTTC. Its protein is CASSWGQENEQFF.

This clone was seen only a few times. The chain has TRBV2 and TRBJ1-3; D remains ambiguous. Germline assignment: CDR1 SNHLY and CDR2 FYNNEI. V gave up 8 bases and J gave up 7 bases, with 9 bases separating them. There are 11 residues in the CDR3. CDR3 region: CASGYQNTIYF. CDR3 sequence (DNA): TGTGCCAGCGGTTACCAGAACACCATATATTTT.

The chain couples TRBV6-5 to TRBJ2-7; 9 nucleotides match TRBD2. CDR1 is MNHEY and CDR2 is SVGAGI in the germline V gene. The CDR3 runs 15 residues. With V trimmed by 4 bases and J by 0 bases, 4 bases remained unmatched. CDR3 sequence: CASSSRLADSYEQYF. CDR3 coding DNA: TGTGCCAGCAGTTCAAGACTAGCGGACTCCTACGAGCAGTACTTC.

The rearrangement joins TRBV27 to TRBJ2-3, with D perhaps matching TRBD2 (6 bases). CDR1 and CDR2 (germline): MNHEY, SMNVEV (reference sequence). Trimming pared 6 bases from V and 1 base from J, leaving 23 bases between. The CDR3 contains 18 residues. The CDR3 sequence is CASSLEGLFEPGTDTQYF. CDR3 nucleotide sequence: TGTGCCAGCAGCTTAGAGGGACTTTTTGAACCTGGCACAGATACGCAGTATTTT.

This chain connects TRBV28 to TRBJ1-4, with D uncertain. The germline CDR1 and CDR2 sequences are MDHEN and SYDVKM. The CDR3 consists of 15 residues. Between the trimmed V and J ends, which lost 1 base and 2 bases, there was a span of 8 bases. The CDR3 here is CASSLFGVTNEKLFF. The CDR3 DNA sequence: TGTGCCAGCAGTTTATTCGGGGTGACTAATGAAAAACTGTTTTTT.